This T cell receptor (beta chain) was identified during a study of shared clonotypes between healthy human individuals. Study-wide findings and caveats: It was expected that sequencing depth would affect clonotype sharing among donors.

DNA input for the unsorted PBMC replicate PCRs was roughly 290 ng, 30,000 or so T cell genomes. Under the authors' procedure: ImmunoSEQ yielded junction-only sequences lacking quality scores, so filtering differed. Assay: immunoSEQ multiplex PCR; the TCRdb copy retains only in-frame clones and omits some. The DNA gave D and trimming, while V, J and clone size come from that table. Of about 490,000 clones detected, 70% to 80% appear once; the ten largest clones hold approximately 12%. CDR1 and CDR2 (germline): MNHEY, SVGAGI. This CDR3 has 15 amino acids. The V and J ends lost 3 bases and 0 bases, in that order; junction bases with no gene match: 1. Regarding this clone: The antigen remains undetermined.

This sequence joins TRBV6-5 and TRBJ2-7; 11 nucleotides match TRBD2. Sequenced material: PBMCs. This sequence was found in a woman in her thirties or forties in good health. Some clones in this sample may be carry-over from other donors' samples. The CDR3 DNA reads TGTGCCAGCAGTTATACTAGCGGGAGCTCCTACGAGCAGTACTTC. Its translation is CASSYTSGSSYEQYF.